This T cell receptor (beta chain) stems from a study of a mutant IDH1 vaccine in newly diagnosed glioma. Germline CDR1 and CDR2: SGHNT and YYREEE (reference sequence). CDR3 length equals 15 residues. Trimming cost V 0 bases and J 0 bases, with 7 bases left between them. Comment on this clone: Its antigen is unidentified.

Time point here: week 5, during vaccination. Alongside topical imiquimod, each dose of vaccine comprised 300 ug of mutant IDH1 20-mer peptide. Each tumor in the donors was a new WHO grade 3 or 4 astrocytoma, IDH1-mutant and ATRX-lost. Here immunoSEQ multiplex PCR was the method, and the copy in TCRdb shows in-frame clones only, minus some. The table has 40,000 to 55,000 clones, approximately 78% seen once. The sequenced sample was PBMCs, obtained from a glioma patient whose treatment included an IDH1 peptide vaccine. The chain employs TRBV5-4 and TRBJ1-3, with no clear D. This clonotype was obtained from a man aged 45 to 65 with glioma. The CDR3 loop reads CASSLGAASGNTIYF. CDR3 nucleotides: TGTGCCAGCAGCTTGGGGGCGGCCTCTGGAAACACCATATATTTT.